The rows below give T cell receptor beta chains drawn from one sample of a study of T cells after yellow fever vaccination. TCRdb fed the 5' RACE reads into MiXCR, producing one record per CDR3 protein. The table has 500,000 to 650,000 distinct CDR3 sequences, over 9% seen once. Sequences were derived from PBMCs, sampled on the day of the yellow fever booster vaccination. Receptors were obtained from a man aged 25 to 45 who received the YFV17D yellow fever vaccine. The CDR3 runs from the conserved cysteine through the conserved F or W. The D gene is left open where the match is weak. Where a row states a size, it is once, few, many or the class of an expanded clone; other rows omit it.

clone size: NA; J gene: TRBJ2-1; V gene: TRBV5-1; D gene: NA; CDR3 DNA: TGCGCCAGCAGCTCGACAGGAGATGAGCAGTTCTTC; CDR3 protein: CASSSTGDEQFF
clone size: few; J gene: TRBJ2-1; V gene: TRBV6-2/TRBV6-3; D gene: NA; CDR3 DNA: TGTGCCAGCAGCCGGACCCGCTCGGGCTACAATGAGCAGTTCTTC; CDR3 protein: CASSRTRSGYNEQFF
clone size: NA; J gene: TRBJ2-7; V gene: TRBV14; D gene: NA; CDR3 DNA: TGTGCCAGCAGCCAAAAGATATGGGAGCAGTACTTC; CDR3 protein: CASSQKIWEQYF
clone size: few; J gene: TRBJ2-3; V gene: TRBV7-2; D gene: NA; CDR3 DNA: TGTGCCAGCAGCTTAGTGTCTCGCGGGGCTGATACGCAGTATTTT; CDR3 protein: CASSLVSRGADTQYF
clone size: NA; J gene: TRBJ2-6; V gene: TRBV19; D gene: NA; CDR3 DNA: TGTGCCAGTAGTATAACCTTGGAGGTATTTGGGGCCAACGTCCTGACTTTC; CDR3 protein: CASSITLEVFGANVLTF
clone size: few; J gene: TRBJ2-7; V gene: TRBV20-1; D gene: NA; CDR3 DNA: TGCAGTGCTACCCTTATAGAGCAGTACTTC; CDR3 protein: CSATLIEQYF
clone size: few; J gene: TRBJ1-5; V gene: TRBV7-8; D gene: TRBD1; CDR3 DNA: TGTGCCAGCAGCTCAACGACAGGGGGTCAGCCCCAGCATTTT; CDR3 protein: CASSSTTGGQPQHF
clone size: NA; J gene: TRBJ2-2; V gene: TRBV5-6; D gene: TRBD1; CDR3 DNA: TGTGCCAGCAGCCCGACAGGGAGCCACACCGGGGAGCTGTTTTTT; CDR3 protein: CASSPTGSHTGELFF
clone size: NA; J gene: TRBJ2-7; V gene: TRBV12-3/TRBV12-4; D gene: TRBD1; CDR3 DNA: TGTGCCAGCAGCCCCCCGGCAGGGGGAAGGTACGAGCAGTACTTC; CDR3 protein: CASSPPAGGRYEQYF
clone size: NA; J gene: TRBJ2-1; V gene: TRBV24-1; D gene: NA; CDR3 DNA: TGTGCCACCAGTGAAAGAGGTCGCGATGAGCAGTTCTTC; CDR3 protein: CATSERGRDEQFF
clone size: few; J gene: TRBJ2-3; V gene: TRBV9; D gene: NA; CDR3 DNA: TGTGCCAGCAGCGCCACTCCAGGGTTGGGAACAGATACGCAGTATTTT; CDR3 protein: CASSATPGLGTDTQYF
clone size: NA; J gene: TRBJ2-3; V gene: TRBV7-2; D gene: TRBD2; CDR3 DNA: TGTGCCAGCAGCTTAGCGCTTGGGACGGTGGGACTAGCGGCCACAGATACGCAGTATTTT; CDR3 protein: CASSLALGTVGLAATDTQYF
clone size: few; J gene: TRBJ1-1; V gene: TRBV3-1; D gene: NA; CDR3 DNA: TGTGCCAGCGGCCCCACACCGAACACTGAAGCTTTCTTT; CDR3 protein: CASGPTPNTEAFF
clone size: NA; J gene: TRBJ1-6; V gene: TRBV12-3/TRBV12-4; D gene: NA; CDR3 DNA: TGTGCCAGCAGGCCGGGACACGAAAATTCACCCCTCCACTTT; CDR3 protein: CASRPGHENSPLHF
clone size: NA; J gene: TRBJ2-3; V gene: TRBV7-9; D gene: NA; CDR3 DNA: TGTGCCAGCAGCCTCGAAAGGGACACAGATACGCAGTATTTT; CDR3 protein: CASSLERDTDTQYF
clone size: few; J gene: TRBJ2-7; V gene: TRBV29-1; D gene: NA; CDR3 DNA: TGCAGCGTTGCTCTCCGGGGCCGGGGAGAGCAGTACTTC; CDR3 protein: CSVALRGRGEQYF
clone size: NA; J gene: TRBJ2-3; V gene: TRBV20-1; D gene: NA; CDR3 DNA: TGCAGTATTAGGGACGGGGCAGATACGCAGTATTTT; CDR3 protein: CSIRDGADTQYF
clone size: few; J gene: TRBJ2-1; V gene: TRBV7-2; D gene: NA; CDR3 DNA: TGTGCCAGCAGCTTACAGAGGAATGAGCAGTTCTTC; CDR3 protein: CASSLQRNEQFF
clone size: few; J gene: TRBJ2-7; V gene: TRBV10-3; D gene: NA; CDR3 DNA: TGTGCCATCAGTGAGTCCGAGGGCAGGATCATCTTC; CDR3 protein: CAISESEGRIIF
clone size: NA; J gene: TRBJ2-3; V gene: TRBV5-1; D gene: NA; CDR3 DNA: TGCGCCAGCAGCTTGGTGGTGGACTTAGATACGCAGTATTTT; CDR3 protein: CASSLVVDLDTQYF
clone size: NA; J gene: TRBJ2-7; V gene: TRBV11-3; D gene: NA; CDR3 DNA: TGTGCCAGCAGCTTAGAAGTAGCGCCCTCCCACGAGCAGTACTTC; CDR3 protein: CASSLEVAPSHEQYF
clone size: NA; J gene: TRBJ2-5; V gene: TRBV7-2; D gene: NA; CDR3 DNA: TGTGCCAGCAGCCGCGCACAGGAGCCGGAGACCCAGTACTTC; CDR3 protein: CASSRAQEPETQYF
clone size: many; J gene: TRBJ1-1; V gene: TRBV20-1; D gene: NA; CDR3 DNA: TGCAGTGCTAGAGGTGGGGGCTCTGAAGCTTTCTTT; CDR3 protein: CSARGGGSEAFF
clone size: few; J gene: TRBJ2-3; V gene: TRBV6-5; D gene: NA; CDR3 DNA: TGTGCCAGCAGTTACACGACCAACAGTTATACGCGGTATTTT; CDR3 protein: CASSYTTNSYTRYF
clone size: few; J gene: TRBJ2-1; V gene: TRBV14; D gene: TRBD1; CDR3 DNA: TGTGCCAGCAGCGTACAGGGGGAGAACTACAATGAGCAGTTCTTC; CDR3 protein: CASSVQGENYNEQFF
clone size: few; J gene: TRBJ2-4; V gene: TRBV2; D gene: TRBD1; CDR3 DNA: TGTGCCAGCGCTCGGGACAGGGGGCTTGACATTCAGTACTTC; CDR3 protein: CASARDRGLDIQYF
clone size: NA; J gene: TRBJ1-4; V gene: TRBV5-5; D gene: NA; CDR3 DNA: TGTGCCAGCAGCTCCCCTCGGGGTTGGACAACTAATGAAAAACTGTTTTTT; CDR3 protein: CASSSPRGWTTNEKLFF
clone size: NA; J gene: TRBJ2-2; V gene: TRBV6-5; D gene: NA; CDR3 DNA: TGTGCCAGCGGGGTTGGCGGCGGGGAGCTGTTTTTT; CDR3 protein: CASGVGGGELFF
clone size: few; J gene: TRBJ1-5; V gene: TRBV20-1; D gene: NA; CDR3 DNA: TGCAGTGCTGAGATCAATTTAGGGAAAGGCCAGCCCCAGCATTTT; CDR3 protein: CSAEINLGKGQPQHF
clone size: few; J gene: TRBJ2-5; V gene: TRBV4-3; D gene: NA; CDR3 DNA: TGCGCCAGCAGCCAAGATCGGGGCCCCTCCACCCAGTACTTC; CDR3 protein: CASSQDRGPSTQYF
clone size: few; J gene: TRBJ2-2; V gene: TRBV5-6; D gene: NA; CDR3 DNA: TGTGCCAGCAGCACCCTAGCGAAGTTAAGGACCGGGGAGCTGTTTTTT; CDR3 protein: CASSTLAKLRTGELFF